Listed here is a single TCR beta chain. The record originates from a study of control samples from healthy donors and cancer patients. Here immunoSEQ multiplex PCR was the method, and the copy in TCRdb shows in-frame clones only, minus some. The top ten hold about 1.4% of the sample, which has 200,000 to 250,000 clones, roughly 94% seen once. The sample comprised blood. This sequence was found in a man aged 50 or older in good health.

The CDR3 DNA reads TGTGCCAGCAGCTTATACGCGGGGTCGGAGGAAGCTTTCTTT. The encoded protein is CASSLYAGSEEAFF. This rearrangement joins TRBV7-3 to TRBJ1-1; D is undetermined. CDR1 and CDR2 (germline): SGHTA, FQGTGA. The CDR3 contains 14 residues. The ends were cut back, 2 bases at V and 8 bases at J, with 15 bases in the middle.